One sample yielded the 23 T cell receptor beta chains listed below, sequenced in a study of regulatory T cells in long-lasting Graves disease. Time point described: newly diagnosed GD, antithyroid drugs for less than 3 months. PBMCs provided the RNA from which the TCR library was made. HTBI primers from iRepertoire and Arm-PCR of CDR3 regions yielded the TCR beta libraries. One entry per CDR3 protein, called by TCRdb with MiXCR from the multiplex PCR reads. The table lists about 420,000 distinct CDR3 sequences, 16% of them singletons. These data also formed part of another study, on T cells in Graves' hyperthyroidism and ophthalmopathy.

Specimen: peripheral blood mononuclear cells (PBMCs), collected at new diagnosis, from a patient treated with antithyroid drugs. The receptor set was obtained from a woman under 30 with Graves disease.

This rearrangement joins TRBV9 to TRBJ2-7; 9 bases match TRBD2. Germline V gene sequence: CDR1 SGDLS, CDR2 YYNGEE. The CDR3 is 15 residues long. The V gene end was trimmed by 1 base and the J gene end by 6 bases; junction bases not matched to a gene: 8. CDR3: CASSVSASGIGEQYF. CDR3 nucleotides: TGTGCCAGCAGCGTATCCGCTAGCGGGATAGGCGAGCAGTACTTC.

This clonotype was observed at least ten times. The genes are TRBV29-1 and TRBJ2-5; D perhaps matches TRBD2 (7 bases). From germline, CDR1 is SQVTM and CDR2 ANQGSEA. The ends were cut back, 6 bases at V and 9 bases at J, with 20 bases in the middle. This CDR3 spans 13 amino acids. The CDR3 reads CSVGGENGEAQYF. The DNA of the CDR3 is TGCAGCGTAGGGGGGGAGAACGGGGAGGCCCAGTACTTC.

V is TRBV15 and J is TRBJ2-7, with 9 bases identical to TRBD1. Germline values: CDR1 LNHNV, CDR2 YYDKDF (reference sequence). The CDR3 length is 17 residues. Trimming took 0 bases from V and 2 from J; bases not matched to a gene: 8. As DNA, the CDR3 is TGTGCCACCAGCAGAGAAGGGACAGGGTGGTCGACCTACGAGCAGTACTTC. Translating it yields CATSREGTGWSTYEQYF.

The genes are TRBV7-8 and TRBJ2-1, with D possibly TRBD1 on 6 matching bases. The CDR3 extends over 14 amino acids. V was clipped by 7 bases and J by 5 bases, with 15 bases between them. In germline, CDR1 is SGHVS, CDR2 FQNEAQ. The CDR3 DNA follows: TGTGCCAGCACCACCGGGACAACTAACAATGAGCAGTTCTTC. Its protein product is CASTTGTTNNEQFF. Looking up the rest from reference TRBV7-8 and TRBJ2-1 gives the full variable domain: GAGVSQSPRYKVAKRGQDVALRCDPISGHVSLFWYQQALGQGPEFLTYFQNEAQLDKSGLPSDRFFAERPEGSVSTLKIQRTQQEDSAVYLCASTTGTTNNEQFFGPGTRLTVL.

The chain recombines TRBV13 with TRBJ2-1, with 9 bases aligning to TRBD2. The V and J ends lost 2 bases and 3 bases, in that order; junction bases with no gene match: 11. The V gene's germline CDR1 is PRHDT and CDR2 FYEKMQ (reference sequence). The CDR3 is made up of 18 amino acids. CDR3 nucleotides: TGTGCCAGCAGCTTATTTGTAGCGGGAGCCCAAGACTACAATGAGCAGTTCTTC. It is translated as CASSLFVAGAQDYNEQFF.

The genes are TRBV20-1 and TRBJ2-5; 16 nucleotides match TRBD2. Germline V CDR1 and CDR2: DFQATT, SNEGSKA (reference sequence). The CDR3 extends over 13 amino acids. This CDR3 is CRGLAGGLETQYF. In DNA, the CDR3 is TGCAGGGGACTAGCGGGAGGGCTGGAGACCCAGTACTTC.

This clonotype was observed at least ten times. This chain connects TRBV6-5 to TRBJ2-7, with 9 bases that match TRBD2. This CDR3 contains 14 residues. J gave up 5 bases and V 2 bases, and 4 bases lay outside the gene matches. CDR1 and CDR2 (germline): MNHEY, SVGAGI. The CDR3 loop is CASSYKAGGDEQYF. CDR3 bases: TGTGCCAGCAGTTACAAGGCGGGAGGGGACGAGCAGTACTTC.

This chain uses TRBV7-2 with TRBJ2-7, with 10 bases fitting TRBD1. Germline lookup yields CDR1 SGHTA and CDR2 FQGNSA. J was trimmed by 3 bases and V by 4 bases; bases with no gene match: 6. The length of the CDR3 is 15 residues. CDR3 residues: CASSSDRGLYYEQYF. The CDR3 DNA reads as TGTGCCAGCAGCTCCGACAGGGGGCTTTACTACGAGCAGTACTTC.

This clonotype was seen at least ten times. The chain joins TRBV7-2 to TRBJ2-3; possibly TRBD1 for D (6 bases). The V and J ends lost 4 bases and 7 bases respectively, with 9 bases between them. The germline CDR1 and CDR2 sequences are SGHTA and FQGNSA. This CDR3 is 12 amino acids long. The CDR3 DNA reads TGTGCCAGCAGCTGGGACATTAATACGCAGTATTTT. Protein: CASSWDINTQYF.

This clonotype was picked up many times. The chain employs TRBV12-3 or TRBV12-4 and TRBJ2-1; D is undetermined. Between the trimmed V and J ends, which lost 5 bases and 5 bases, there was a span of 7 bases. The CDR3 totals 12 residues. The CDR3 loop reads CASSPDHNEQFF. The CDR3, as DNA: TGTGCCAGCAGTCCCGACCACAATGAGCAGTTCTTC.

The chain carries TRBV6-1 and TRBJ2-1; 10 bases match TRBD2. V shed 7 bases, J shed 2 bases, and the junction held 8 bases outside the gene matches. CDR1 MNHNS and CDR2 SASEGT come from the germline V gene. CDR3 length equals 16 residues. The CDR3 coding sequence is TGTGCCAGCACCTGGACTAGCGGAGGCGCCTACAATGAGCAGTTCTTC. Amino acid sequence: CASTWTSGGAYNEQFF.

The table lists this clonotype with many counts. This chain connects TRBV28 to TRBJ2-2, with 9 bases matching TRBD1. There are 15 residues in the CDR3. Germline assignment: CDR1 MDHEN and CDR2 SYDVKM. After removal of 5 bases from V and 5 bases from J, the junction contained 6 bases not matched to a gene. The CDR3 bases are TGTGCCAGCAGTAGCGGGACAGGGCTGACCGGGGAGCTGTTTTTT. Translation gives CASSSGTGLTGELFF.

A few counts support this clonotype. This chain links TRBV4-2 with TRBJ2-3; a possible D gene is TRBD2 (6 bases). Per the germline V gene, CDR1 is LGHNA and CDR2 is YNFKEQ. This CDR3 is 16 amino acids long. V was clipped by 3 bases and J by 2 bases, with 15 bases between them. CDR3 nucleotides: TGTGCCAGCAGCCAGGGTACTGCGGGACCCACAGATACGCAGTATTTT. Residues: CASSQGTAGPTDTQYF.

This chain links TRBV7-6 with TRBJ1-4, with D tentatively TRBD1 (5 bases). This CDR3 spans 13 amino acids. Germline-derived CDR1 and CDR2 are SGHVS and FNYEAQ. V lost 0 bases to trimming and J lost 7 bases, with 6 bases between them. The CDR3 loop is CASSLARAEKLFF. As DNA, the CDR3 is TGTGCCAGCAGCTTAGCCAGGGCTGAAAAACTGTTTTTT.

The chain has TRBV11-2 and TRBJ2-7; 12 bases agree with TRBD2. Trimming removed 5 bases from V and 3 bases from J; junction bases left unmatched: 8. Germline V gene data show CDR1 as SGHAT and CDR2 as FQNNGV. The CDR3 has 16 residues. CDR3 residues: CASSPTSGSRVYEQYF. The CDR3, as DNA: TGTGCCAGCAGCCCGACTAGCGGGAGCCGCGTCTACGAGCAGTACTTC.

The rearrangement uses TRBV29-1 and TRBJ1-2, with 7 positions matching TRBD1. The length of the CDR3 is 12 residues. J was trimmed by 7 bases and V by 5 bases; bases with no gene match: 7. Germline V gene lookup returns CDR1 SQVTM and CDR2 ANQGSEA. CDR3 amino acids: CSVQTGVGGYTF. The CDR3 DNA reads TGCAGCGTTCAAACAGGGGTGGGTGGCTACACCTTC. Based on the CDR3 plus reference TRBV29-1 and TRBJ1-2, the full variable domain is SAVISQKPSRDICQRGTSLTIQCQVDSQVTMMFWYRQQPGQSLTLIATANQGSEATYESGFVIDKFPISRPNLTFSTLTVSNMSPEDSSIYLCSVQTGVGGYTFGSGTRLTVV.

The chain employs TRBV29-1 and TRBJ2-7, with D tentatively TRBD1 (8 bases). Germline CDR1 reads SQVTM; CDR2 reads ANQGSEA. V lost 4 bases to trimming and J lost 0 bases, with 19 bases between them. There are 16 residues in the CDR3. The CDR3 loop reads CSVGGGGGQASYEQYF. DNA of the CDR3: TGCAGCGTTGGAGGAGGGGGGGGACAGGCCTCCTACGAGCAGTACTTC.

This sequence joins TRBV15 and TRBJ2-5; 7 bases match TRBD2. V shed 5 bases and J 5 bases; nucleotides not matched to a gene: 11. CDR3 size: 15 residues. Germline V lookup: CDR1 LNHNV, CDR2 YYDKDF (reference sequence). In DNA form, the CDR3 reads TGTGCCACCAGCGGTACTAGCGACTCGGGGGAGACCCAGTACTTC. Encoded protein: CATSGTSDSGETQYF.

This clonotype was found many times. The chain uses TRBV7-8 and TRBJ2-2; no clear D. Trimming took 1 base from V and 2 from J, leaving 5 bases between them. CDR1 is SGHVS, CDR2 FQNEAQ, per germline. This CDR3 contains 14 residues. Here the CDR3 reads CASSLESNTGELFF. CDR3 nucleotides: TGTGCCAGCAGCTTAGAAAGCAACACCGGGGAGCTGTTTTTT.

As to this clonotype: This may be a read error, as it is one base from a much larger clone. This sequence joins TRBV6-5 and TRBJ2-7, with 7 bases identical to TRBD1. This CDR3 comprises 15 residues. Trimming at V came to 2 bases and at J to 6 bases, leaving 10 bases not matched to a gene. Germline V lookup: CDR1 MNHEY, CDR2 SVGAGI. CDR3 DNA sequence: TGTGCCAGCAGTTACCCGGGACAGCTCAGTGGCGAGCAGTACTTC. Residues: CASSYPGQLSGEQYF.

Notes on this clonotype: Without the conserved terminal phenylalanine or tryptophan, this CDR3 likely stems from a read error. The CDR3, as DNA: TGCGCCAGCAGCTTGGCTAGTCAGCGGGGGGAGACCCAGTACCTC. This codes for CASSLASQRGETQYL. This chain connects TRBV5-1 to TRBJ2-5, with 8 nucleotides matching TRBD2. Unmatched junction bases numbered 6, after V lost 0 bases and J lost 5 bases. The CDR3 has 15 residues. Germline V gene sequence: CDR1 SGHRS, CDR2 YFSETQ.

This clonotype was seen at least ten times. V and J are TRBV7-9 and TRBJ2-3, with 10 bases fitting TRBD2. Looked up from germline, CDR1 is SEHNR and CDR2 is FQNEAQ (reference sequence). V lost 4 bases and J lost 2; bases outside the gene matches: 9. CDR3 length: 17 residues. This chain's CDR3 is CASSSRGSGRDTDTQYF. The CDR3 DNA is TGTGCCAGCAGCTCCCGGGGCAGCGGGAGGGACACAGATACGCAGTATTTT.

The table lists this clonotype with many counts. The chain combines TRBV7-8 with TRBJ2-1; 7 nucleotides line up with TRBD1. The CDR3 spans 15 residues. Germline-derived CDR1 and CDR2 are SGHVS and FQNEAQ. Trimming at V came to 6 bases and at J to 4 bases, leaving 9 bases not matched to a gene. DNA of the CDR3: TGTGCCAGCAGAAAACAGGGGTTTGGGTACAATGAGCAGTTCTTC. Translating gives CASRKQGFGYNEQFF.